This entry is about one T cell receptor beta chain. The antigen is undetermined. These data originate in a study of T cells in localized non-small cell lung cancer. General study findings and limits: Higher T cell density in the blood was associated with longer overall survival, whereas higher adjacent-lung clonality associated with shorter survival. Heterogeneity remains possible, as sequencing covered one tumor region only. Uninvolved adjacent lung had more T cell clonality than any other tissue, topping tumor.

TCRdb's copy holds only in-frame clones and misses some; the assay was immunoSEQ multiplex PCR. The data show about 130,000 clones, with roughly nine tenths seen just once and around 1.7% held by the top ten. The CDR3 has 14 residues. Between the trimmed V and J ends, which lost 7 bases and 0 bases, there was a span of 10 bases. Germline loops: CDR1 LNHDA, CDR2 SQIVND (reference sequence). This sequence joins TRBV19 and TRBJ1-3; no clear D. The sequence was collected from a female donor of 60 years or more with stage I lung adenocarcinoma. The material sequenced was peripheral blood, taken before any cancer treatment. CDR3 coding DNA: TGTGCCAGTACCCCAGCTTTCTCTGGAAACACCATATATTTT. Translated: CASTPAFSGNTIYF. Filled out from reference TRBV19 and TRBJ1-3, the complete variable domain reads DGGITQSPKYLFRKEGQNVTLSCEQNLNHDAMYWYRQDPGQGLRLIYYSQIVNDFQKGDIAEGYSVSREKKESFPLTVTSAQKNPTAFYLCASTPAFSGNTIYFGEGSWLTVV.